This TCR beta chain appears in the sequencing data of a study of prognosis after radiotherapy for stage I lung cancer. The wider study: Patients (about 14 men, several women) were aged roughly 53 to 85, median approximately 74 years. Roughly eleven patients had adenocarcinoma tumors, while squamous cell carcinoma tumors were found in more than 5. Regarding the study as a whole: Tumor-specific reactivity of the expanded TCR clones remained undetermined.

Peripheral blood, in roughly 5.8-milliliter volumes, was drawn at each of two time points. Genomic DNA yielded TCR beta CDR3, amplified by two-round multiplex PCR. First-round PCR, the initial amplification, used primers specific to each TRBV and TRBJ gene. TCRdb reprocessed the multiplex PCR reads with MiXCR, giving one entry per CDR3 protein. In the table there are fewer than 65,000 distinct CDR3 sequences, 30% to 40% of which are singletons. The CDR3 consists of 16 residues. Trimming cost V 5 bases and J 7 bases, with 23 bases left between them. In germline, CDR1 is SGHAT, CDR2 FQNNGV. The table lists this clonotype with many counts. Its target is unknown.

The sample was PBMCs, taken before or after stereotactic body radiation therapy (not recorded which). The V gene is TRBV11-2, the J gene TRBJ1-2; possibly TRBD1 for D (5 bases). This TCR derives from a donor aged 50 or older with non-small cell lung cancer. CDR3 residues: CASSRLGTDAVIGYTF. Here the CDR3 DNA reads TGTGCCAGCAGCCGTCTTGGGACGGACGCTGTAATTGGCTACACCTTC. The full variable domain, completed using reference TRBV11-2 and TRBJ1-2, is EAGVAQSPRYKIIEKRQSVAFWCNPISGHATLYWYQQILGQGPKLLIQFQNNGVVDDSQLPKDRFSAERLKGVDSTLKIQPAKLEDSAVYLCASSRLGTDAVIGYTFGSGTRLTVV.